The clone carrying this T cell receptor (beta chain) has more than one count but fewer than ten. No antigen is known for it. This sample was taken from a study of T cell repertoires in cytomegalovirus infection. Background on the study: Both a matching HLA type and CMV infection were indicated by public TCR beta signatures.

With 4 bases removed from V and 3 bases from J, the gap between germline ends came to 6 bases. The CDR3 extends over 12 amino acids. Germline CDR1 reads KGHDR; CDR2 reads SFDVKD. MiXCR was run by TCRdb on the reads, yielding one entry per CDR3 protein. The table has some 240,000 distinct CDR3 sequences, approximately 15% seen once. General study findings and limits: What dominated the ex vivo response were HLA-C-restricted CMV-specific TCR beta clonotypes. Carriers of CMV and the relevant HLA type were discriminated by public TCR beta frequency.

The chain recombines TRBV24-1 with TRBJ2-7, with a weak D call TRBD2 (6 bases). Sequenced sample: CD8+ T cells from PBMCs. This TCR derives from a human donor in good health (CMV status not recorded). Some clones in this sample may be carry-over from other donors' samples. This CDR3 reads CATSDGGYEQYF. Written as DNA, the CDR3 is TGTGCCACCAGTGACGGGGGCTACGAGCAGTACTTC.